This section outlines one TCR beta chain sequence together with its context. The antigen remains undetermined. CDR1 is SNHLY, CDR2 FYNNEI, per germline. V lost 9 bases and J lost 8; bases outside the gene matches: 2. The CDR3 sequence is 11 residues long. The data were taken from a study of cytomegalovirus exposure and HLA in healthy donors. Study-level points and caveats: The availability of immune exposure information extended only to CMV serostatus. Cytomegalovirus status was reportedly diagnosed by the classifier with high specificity and sensitivity.

Use of 60 Vbeta and 13 Jbeta primers characterized the PCR. TCRdb keeps only in-frame clones here, not all; method: immunoSEQ multiplex PCR. Found here are 95,000 to 100,000 clones, about 80% of them singletons; the top ten hold around 4%. This receptor was taken from a man in his forties in good health and CMV-seronegative. The specimen was PBMCs. This chain joins TRBV2 and TRBJ1-2, with 11 bases aligning to TRBD1. The CDR3 here is CARGQGEGYTF. The CDR3 DNA sequence: TGTGCCAGGGGACAGGGGGAAGGCTACACCTTC.